The 15 T cell receptor beta chains given below trace back to one sample, sequenced in a study of Ad26.COV2.S vaccination and SARS-CoV-2 variants. Profiled with immunoSEQ multiplex PCR; TCRdb holds only in-frame clones, not every one. The sample records 300,000 to 350,000 clones, around nine tenths being singletons. Treatment defined: around 19 received Ad26.COV2.S at low or high dose, single or two shots; five or six received placebo; per-sample allocation not given. The samples were gathered on day 63 after the first injection of vaccine or placebo. This specimen was peripheral blood, taken in a trial of Ad26.COV2.S vaccine versus placebo. The receptors shown here come from a person between 18 and 65 years old who received the Ad26.COV2.S COVID-19 vaccine or a placebo.

In this sample, this clone turned up a few times. V usage is TRBV6-5 and J usage is TRBJ1-6; the match to TRBD1 covers 8 bases. From germline, CDR1 is MNHEY and CDR2 SVGAGI. The CDR3 runs 15 residues. Unmatched junction bases numbered 8, after V lost 6 bases and J lost 7 bases. The CDR3 DNA sequence: TGTGCCAGCAGATCCCCCGCAGGGGGCAATTCACCCCTCCACTTT. Its translation is CASRSPAGGNSPLHF.

The chain is built from TRBV28 and TRBJ1-5, with TRBD1 matching 7 bases. Trimming removed 7 bases from V and 3 bases from J; junction bases left unmatched: 9. Per germline, CDR1 MDHEN and CDR2 SYDVKM. The CDR3 has 15 residues. As DNA, the CDR3 is TGTGCCAGCAAAGGCGGGGACAGAGACAATCAGCCCCAGCATTTT. It specifies CASKGGDRDNQPQHF.

In its sample, this clone was seen once. This chain links TRBV16 with TRBJ1-5; D remains unclear. The CDR3 has 13 residues. Trimming removed 7 bases at V and 3 bases at J, with 10 bases between. Germline assignment: CDR1 KGHSY and CDR2 FQNENV. The CDR3 protein is CASNSEVNQPQHF. DNA of the CDR3: TGTGCCAGCAATTCGGAGGTCAATCAGCCCCAGCATTTT.

This sequence joins TRBV27 and TRBJ1-2; TRBD1 might be the D (6 bases). Germline values: CDR1 MNHEY, CDR2 SMNVEV (reference sequence). The CDR3 is 13 residues long. Deletions cut 3 bases from V and 8 bases from J, with 13 bases between. The CDR3 is CASSFGGARGYTF. CDR3 sequence (DNA): TGTGCCAGCAGTTTCGGGGGCGCTCGGGGCTACACCTTC.

The sample holds a few counts of this clone. CDR3 sequence reads: CASSDISTEAFF. For the CDR3, the DNA is TGTGCCAGCAGTGATATCTCCACTGAAGCTTTCTTT. The V call is TRBV6-1, the J call TRBJ1-1, with D unclear. Per the germline V gene, CDR1 is MNHNS and CDR2 is SASEGT. The CDR3 is made up of 12 amino acids. V dropped 3 bases and J dropped 4 bases, with 6 bases sitting between them.

The table lists this clone with a count of one. The chain combines TRBV6-2 or TRBV6-3 with TRBJ2-1, with D perhaps matching TRBD2 (6 bases). With 0 bases removed from V and 5 bases from J, the gap between germline ends came to 20 bases. Germline-derived CDR1 and CDR2 are MNHEY and SVGEGT. The length of the CDR3 is 18 residues. The CDR3 region has the DNA TGTGCCAGCAGTTACTCGAGGGGCACAGCGGGTTTCGACAATGAGCAGTTCTTC. Its protein is CASSYSRGTAGFDNEQFF.

This clone was observed a handful of times. The gene calls are TRBV4-2 and TRBJ2-7, with TRBD1 matching over 8 bases. CDR1 is LGHNA, CDR2 YNFKEQ, per germline. The ends lost 1 base at V and 2 bases at J; junction bases unmatched: 4. There are 15 residues in the CDR3. CDR3 in amino acids: CASSQAPGQAYEQYF. The CDR3 nucleotides are TGTGCCAGCAGCCAAGCCCCGGGACAGGCCTACGAGCAGTACTTC.

The V and J genes are TRBV25-1 and TRBJ1-6, with 7 bases that match TRBD1. This CDR3 comprises 15 residues. CDR1 is MGHDK, CDR2 SYGVNS, per germline. Germline trimming cut 6 bases from V and 7 bases from J; bases unmatched to any gene: 9. The CDR3 region has the DNA TGTGCCAGCAGCGTCCGGGACAGCCGAAATTCACCCCTCCACTTT. Its protein is CASSVRDSRNSPLHF. Variable domain in full (rest from reference TRBV25-1 and TRBJ1-6): EADIYQTPRYLVIGTGKKITLECSQTMGHDKMYWYQQDPGMELHLIHYSYGVNSTEKGDLSSESTVSRIRTEHFPLTLESARPSHTSQYLCASSVRDSRNSPLHFGNGTRLTVT.

The chain uses TRBV2 and TRBJ2-1, with 9 bases aligning to TRBD2. V trimming: 4 bases; J trimming: 2 bases; junction bases outside the gene matches: 12. CDR1 is SNHLY, CDR2 FYNNEI, per germline. The CDR3 is 18 residues long. The CDR3: CASSVPAGGRAAYNEQFF. The CDR3 DNA sequence: TGTGCCAGCAGTGTCCCCGCGGGCGGGAGGGCCGCCTACAATGAGCAGTTCTTC.

The chain joins TRBV12-3 or TRBV12-4 to TRBJ2-7; the D gene is possibly TRBD2 (5 bases). V lost 4 bases and J 5 bases, leaving 12 bases between the germline ends. The CDR3 is made up of 13 amino acids. The CDR3 nucleotides read TGTGCCAGCAGTTCAGCCGGGATAAACGAGCAGTACTTC. It translates to CASSSAGINEQYF.

This CDR3 is CASSYEGGYNSPLHF. In nucleotides, the CDR3 is TGTGCCAGCAGTTACGAAGGGGGCTATAATTCACCCCTCCACTTT. The chain combines TRBV6-2 or TRBV6-3 with TRBJ1-6; tentative D call: TRBD1 (6 bases). Germline V gene sequence: CDR1 MNHEY, CDR2 SVGEGT. The V gene lost 2 bases and the J gene lost 3 bases, with 8 bases spanning the gap. The CDR3 extends over 15 amino acids.

The rearrangement joins TRBV7-2 to TRBJ1-2; a possible D gene is TRBD1 (5 bases). Looked up from germline, CDR1 is SGHTA and CDR2 is FQGNSA. The CDR3 sequence is 13 residues long. Between the trimmed V and J ends, which lost 2 bases and 4 bases, there was a span of 8 bases. CDR3 coding DNA: TGTGCCAGCAGCTTACCGGGGCTCTATGGCTACACCTTC. Translation gives CASSLPGLYGYTF.

This chain uses TRBV29-1 with TRBJ2-1, with TRBD2 matching 8 bases. CDR1 and CDR2 (germline): SQVTM, ANQGSEA. This CDR3 has 17 residues. Germline trimming cut 3 bases from V and 0 bases from J; bases unmatched to any gene: 10. The CDR3 is CSVEGFPGRASYNEQFF. Here the CDR3 DNA reads TGCAGCGTTGAGGGATTCCCCGGGAGGGCCTCCTACAATGAGCAGTTCTTC.

The rearrangement uses TRBV5-1 and TRBJ2-6, with D possibly being TRBD1 (6 bases). CDR1 SGHRS and CDR2 YFSETQ come from the germline V gene. The length of the CDR3 is 17 residues. The ends were cut back, 3 bases at V and 0 bases at J, with 13 bases in the middle. The CDR3 DNA reads as TGCGCCAGCAGCTGGACAGAGGAAAGCTCTGGGGCCAACGTCCTGACTTTC. This sequence encodes CASSWTEESSGANVLTF. Drawing the rest from reference TRBV5-1 and TRBJ2-6, the complete variable domain is KAGVTQTPRYLIKTRGQQVTLSCSPISGHRSVSWYQQTPGQGLQFLFEYFSETQRNKGNFPGRFSGRQFSNSRSEMNVSTLELGDSALYLCASSWTEESSGANVLTFGAGSRLTVL.

The gene calls are TRBV28 and TRBJ1-5; D call uncertain. Germline CDR1 and CDR2: MDHEN and SYDVKM. CDR3 size: 18 residues. The V and J ends lost 7 bases and 0 bases respectively, with 22 bases between them. The CDR3 spells CASNLREATHHSNQPQHF. The CDR3 DNA follows: TGTGCCAGCAATCTCCGGGAGGCCACTCATCATAGCAATCAGCCCCAGCATTTT.